Below are 22 T cell receptor beta chains sequenced from a single sample in a study of long-term antiretroviral therapy in people with HIV. Version v3.0 of the immunoSEQ assay was performed at survey level. Sequencing used immunoSEQ multiplex PCR; TCRdb keeps in-frame clones, though not all of them. Of about 24,000 clones listed, 87% are singletons. Sequencing was performed on unsorted PBMCs, taken 1.8 years before starting antiretroviral therapy. These receptor sequences come from a man in his fifties or sixties with HIV.

The chain recombines TRBV7-8 with TRBJ1-1, with a weak D call TRBD1 (6 bases). This CDR3 is built from 14 residues. Germline V gene lookup returns CDR1 SGHVS and CDR2 FQNEAQ. V lost 6 bases and J lost 1, with 12 bases in between. CDR3 region: CASRLQGRNTEAFF. DNA of the CDR3: TGTGCCAGCAGATTACAGGGAAGGAACACTGAAGCTTTCTTT.

The genes are TRBV5-8 and TRBJ2-2, with 10 positions matching TRBD1. V shed 3 bases and J 6 bases; nucleotides not matched to a gene: 8. Per the germline V gene, CDR1 is SGHTS and CDR2 is YDEGEE. This CDR3 has 16 amino acids. The CDR3 reads CASSSTGGAGPGELFF. The CDR3 region has the DNA TGTGCCAGCAGCTCGACAGGGGGCGCAGGTCCCGGGGAGCTGTTTTTT.

The chain links TRBV5-1 to TRBJ2-4, with a weak D call TRBD1 (7 bases). Germline V gives CDR1 SGHRS, CDR2 YFSETQ. Trimming shortened V by 2 bases and J by 9 bases, and 12 bases separated the two germline ends. The CDR3 has 13 amino acids. The CDR3 loop is CASSLGQGGIQYF. In DNA, the CDR3 is TGCGCCAGCAGCTTAGGCCAGGGGGGCATTCAGTACTTC.

The chain employs TRBV7-6 and TRBJ1-2; tentative D call: TRBD1 (5 bases). CDR3 length: 14 amino acids. The V end was cut by 10 bases, the J end by 8 bases, with 23 bases between. Germline V gene sequence: CDR1 SGHVS, CDR2 FNYEAQ. The CDR3 loop is CATTGTPYLGGYTF. The CDR3 nucleotides read TGTGCCACTACCGGGACGCCCTATCTGGGGGGCTACACCTTC.

The CDR3 DNA sequence: TGTGCCAGCAGCTTAAGAGAACAGGGTCCCTACGAGCAGTACTTC. As protein: CASSLREQGPYEQYF. This chain joins TRBV7-6 and TRBJ2-7; D is possibly TRBD1 (6 bases). The CDR3 runs 15 residues. CDR1 is SGHVS and CDR2 is FNYEAQ in the germline V gene. V was clipped by 2 bases and J by 2 bases, with 13 bases between them.

J is TRBJ2-7 and V is TRBV30; tentatively, D is TRBD2 (6 bases). The germline gives CDR1 GTSNPN, CDR2 SVGIG (reference sequence). The CDR3 sequence is 13 residues long. V was clipped by 0 bases and J by 6 bases, with 12 bases between them. CDR3 sequence: CAWSVIRGGEQYF. CDR3 nucleotides: TGTGCCTGGAGTGTAATTAGGGGAGGCGAGCAGTACTTC.

This chain uses TRBV7-9 with TRBJ2-3, with D perhaps assigned TRBD1 or TRBD2 (5 bases each). V lost 8 bases and J lost 4, with 19 bases in between. The CDR3 extends over 15 amino acids. The V gene's germline CDR1 is SEHNR and CDR2 FQNEAQ (reference sequence). The CDR3 protein is CASQVWGRDPDTQYF. The CDR3 DNA is TGTGCCAGCCAAGTGTGGGGACGAGATCCAGATACGCAGTATTTT.

This chain links TRBV15 with TRBJ2-7; D call uncertain. CDR3 length equals 15 residues. Trimming left V 0 bases short and J 2 bases short, with 11 bases between. CDR1 LNHNV and CDR2 YYDKDF come from the germline V gene (reference sequence). CDR3 loop: CATSRDGGLAYEQYF. The CDR3 nucleotides are TGTGCCACCAGCAGAGATGGCGGATTAGCCTACGAGCAGTACTTC. The whole variable domain, filled in from reference TRBV15 and TRBJ2-7, reads DAMVIQNPRYQVTQFGKPVTLSCSQTLNHNVMYWYQQKSSQAPKLLFHYYDKDFNNEADTPDNFQSRRPNTSFCFLDIRSPGLGDTAMYLCATSRDGGLAYEQYFGPGTRLTVT.

This clone was counted only a few times. V usage is TRBV19 and J usage is TRBJ1-5; D gene uncertain. From germline, CDR1 is LNHDA and CDR2 SQIVND (reference sequence). There are 14 residues in the CDR3. V was shortened by 3 bases and J by 3 bases, with 9 bases between the two germline ends. CDR3 sequence reads: CASSIWLPNQPQHF. In nucleotides, the CDR3 is TGTGCCAGTAGTATTTGGCTACCCAATCAGCCCCAGCATTTT.

This clone is deemed medium-sized (0.01 to 0.1%). This rearrangement joins TRBV10-3 to TRBJ2-7; TRBD2 matches at 9 bases. Germline V CDR1 and CDR2: ENHRY, SYGVKD. V lost 4 bases, J lost 3 bases, and 7 bases stayed unmatched. The CDR3 is 15 amino acids. CDR3 coding DNA: TGTGCCATCAGTGGCCAGGAAGCGGGGGGCTACGAGCAGTACTTC. Translating it yields CAISGQEAGGYEQYF.

V and J are TRBV9 and TRBJ2-7; D might be TRBD1 (5 bases). Germline V CDR1 and CDR2: SGDLS, YYNGEE. This CDR3 comprises 12 residues. Trimming left V 4 bases short and J 6 bases short, with 11 bases between. The DNA for the CDR3 is TGTGCCAGCAGCTATCAGGACACCGAGCAGTACTTC. This codes for CASSYQDTEQYF. The full variable domain, its missing parts supplied by reference TRBV9 and TRBJ2-7, is DSGVTQTPKHLITATGQRVTLRCSPRSGDLSVYWYQQSLDQGLQFLIQYYNGEERAKGNILERFSAQQFPDLHSELNLSSLELGDSALYFCASSYQDTEQYFGPGTRLTVT.

This clone is a singleton in its sample. The V gene is TRBV6-4, the J gene TRBJ2-1; 9 positions agree with TRBD2. Germline V gene sequence: CDR1 MRHNA, CDR2 SNTAGT. This CDR3 is 13 amino acids long. The trim removed 4 bases at V and 5 bases at J, leaving 0 bases unmatched. CDR3 loop: CASSASGDNEQFF. The CDR3 nucleotides are TGTGCCAGCAGTGCTAGCGGGGACAATGAGCAGTTCTTC.

This sequence joins TRBV6-1 and TRBJ1-2; D remains unclear. The CDR3 length is 14 residues. The germline CDR1 and CDR2 sequences are MNHNS and SASEGT. V lost 4 bases to trimming and J lost 4 bases, with 13 bases between them. CDR3 DNA: TGTGCCAGCAGTGCGCAGGCTAGATTCTATGGCTACACCTTC. Protein: CASSAQARFYGYTF.

This chain links TRBV9 with TRBJ2-1; D may be TRBD2 (5 bases). CDR1 and CDR2 from the germline V gene are SGDLS and YYNGEE. Trimming stripped 2 bases from V and 7 bases from J, with 16 bases between. The CDR3 has 15 residues. CDR3 in DNA: TGTGCCAGCAGCGTTCAACCGGGGTCCCCTAATGAGCAGTTCTTC. Protein: CASSVQPGSPNEQFF.

The J gene is TRBJ2-2, the V gene TRBV11-2, with D perhaps matching TRBD1 (6 bases). The germline CDR1 and CDR2 sequences are SGHAT and FQNNGV. V dropped 1 base and J dropped 1 base, with 16 bases sitting between them. This CDR3 is 18 amino acids long. CDR3: CASSLVLGQRQNTGELFF. The CDR3 DNA is TGTGCCAGCAGCTTAGTGCTTGGACAGCGACAGAACACCGGGGAGCTGTTTTTT.

The J gene is TRBJ2-1, the V gene TRBV6-5; D is perhaps TRBD2 (6 bases). The germline V gene encodes CDR1 MNHEY and CDR2 SVGAGI. The CDR3 sequence is 13 residues long. V shed 5 bases and J shed 9 bases, with 14 bases lying between them. This CDR3 is CASSASGEAEQFF. CDR3 coding DNA: TGTGCCAGCAGTGCCTCGGGAGAGGCTGAGCAGTTCTTC.

This chain links TRBV7-9 with TRBJ2-7; D is unclear. The V end was cut by 6 bases, the J end by 6 bases, with 15 bases between. This CDR3 comprises 13 residues. Germline loops: CDR1 SEHNR, CDR2 FQNEAQ (reference sequence). The DNA for the CDR3 is TGTGCCAGCAGAATCAGCACTACGTCCGAGCAGTACTTC. The encoded protein is CASRISTTSEQYF.

V gene TRBV9 combines with J gene TRBJ2-5, with 11 bases matching TRBD1. This CDR3 comprises 14 residues. CDR1 is SGDLS, CDR2 YYNGEE, per germline. Trimming at V came to 3 bases and at J to 7 bases, leaving 5 bases not matched to a gene. The CDR3 region is CASSGEGQGVTQYF. The CDR3 coding sequence is TGTGCCAGCAGCGGTGAGGGACAGGGGGTGACCCAGTACTTC.

The rearrangement links TRBV6-5 to TRBJ1-6; 7 bases are a match to TRBD1. Germline trimming cut 3 bases from V and 10 bases from J; bases unmatched to any gene: 3. Germline V gene data show CDR1 as MNHEY and CDR2 as SVGAGI. This CDR3 has 13 residues. The CDR3 spells CASSYQGVSPLHF. The CDR3 DNA follows: TGTGCCAGCAGTTATCAGGGGGTGTCACCCCTCCACTTT.

CDR3 protein: CASSLQGASDTQYF. As DNA, the CDR3 is TGTGCCAGCAGCCTACAGGGGGCGTCAGATACGCAGTATTTT. The chain joins TRBV7-9 to TRBJ2-3, with 9 bases that match TRBD1. The length of the CDR3 is 14 residues. The ends lost 5 bases at V and 4 bases at J; junction bases unmatched: 4. Germline V CDR1 and CDR2: SEHNR, FQNEAQ (reference sequence). The full variable domain, completed using reference TRBV7-9 and TRBJ2-3, is DTGVSQNPRHKITKRGQNVTFRCDPISEHNRLYWYRQTLGQGPEFLTYFQNEAQLEKSRLLSDRFSAERPKGSFSTLEIQRTEQGDSAMYLCASSLQGASDTQYFGPGTRLTVL.

This sequence joins TRBV30 and TRBJ1-1, with 8 bases aligning to TRBD1. CDR1 is GTSNPN, CDR2 SVGIG, per germline (reference sequence). There are 14 residues in the CDR3. With 5 bases clipped from V and 6 bases from J, the junction kept 11 bases outside the gene matches. The CDR3 spells CAWGKAGGWAEAFF. CDR3 nucleotides: TGTGCCTGGGGGAAGGCAGGGGGCTGGGCTGAAGCTTTCTTT.

The chain carries TRBV5-4 and TRBJ2-7, with unresolved D. Per germline, CDR1 SGHNT and CDR2 YYREEE (reference sequence). The CDR3 is made up of 13 amino acids. V was pared by 3 bases and J by 7 bases, with 14 bases between. CDR3 residues: CASSSWTRREQYF. CDR3 nucleotides: TGTGCCAGCAGCTCCTGGACCCGTAGGGAGCAGTACTTC.